Given below is one TCR beta chain in context. Its antigen is not known. The germline V gene has CDR1 SGHVS and CDR2 FQNEAQ. CDR3 length equals 16 residues. V lost 7 bases and J lost 5; bases outside the gene matches: 15. The sample is drawn from a study of blood T cells in healthy people across ages. A J-beta primer mix and a sample-barcoded 5' primer were used in a second PCR of roughly 6 to 11 cycles. The template-switch adaptor, which had 12 random nucleotides, put a tag on each cDNA molecule. One entry per CDR3 protein, called by TCRdb with MiXCR from the 5' RACE reads. This sample has about a million distinct CDR3 sequences, with roughly 50% found just once. The donors, aged roughly 6 to 90, were healthy Caucasians from Russia. Each sample gave at least 6 million isolated PBMCs. Study results and caveats: A roughly linear fall in TCR beta diversity per million T cells was seen with increasing age.

The chain combines TRBV7-8 with TRBJ2-5; 8 nucleotides align to TRBD2. The sample consisted of blood. The TCR comes from a woman aged 60-75 years in good health. CDR3 in DNA: TGTGCCAGCAACCCCCTTGTCGGTAGCGGGGTGGAGACCCAGTACTTC. Translating it yields CASNPLVGSGVETQYF.